The TCR beta chain described here comes from a study of shared clonotypes between healthy human individuals. TCRdb's table, derived via immunoSEQ multiplex PCR, lists solely in-frame clones and lacks some. This repertoire shows 2 million to 2.5 million clones, approximately 96% found once; its top ten account for about 0.13%. Note on this clone: Its antigen remains unidentified.

All donors qualified as healthy HIV-negative adults and had experienced no recent acute infections or vaccinations. The donors, all of them Caucasian adults, lived in Nashville, Tennessee. Whole-study findings and limits: As a rule, naive subsets had a larger estimated richness than memory subsets.

The CDR3 covers 15 residues. CDR1 SGHNT and CDR2 YYREEE come from the germline V gene (reference sequence). V shed 4 bases, J shed 5 bases, and the junction held 10 bases outside the gene matches. The chain employs TRBV5-4 and TRBJ2-5, with 8 bases aligning to TRBD2. Sequenced: naive CD4+ T cells sorted from blood. Sample subset: CD45RA+ positively selected. This clonotype was sampled from a young man in good health. In nucleotides, the CDR3 is TGTGCCAGCAGCGCTAGCGGGCCAGGTTTCGAGACCCAGTACTTC. Translation: CASSASGPGFETQYF.